The entry below gives a single T cell receptor beta chain sequence along with its context. Its antigen remains unidentified. The sample comes from a study of T cells in Graves' hyperthyroidism and ophthalmopathy. Study results and caveats: A 13 V-J model separated ophthalmopathy from stable hyperthyroidism.

RNA transcripts served as the template for amplifying TCR beta CDR3 regions. Primed by the HTBI set, a first-round RT-PCR was run on the TCR CDR3. TCRdb fed the multiplex PCR reads into MiXCR, producing one record per CDR3 protein. Of some 720,000 distinct CDR3 sequences listed, about a sixth were seen once; the top ten hold under 8.5%. Trimming stripped 5 bases from V and 6 bases from J, with 18 bases between. This CDR3 has 15 residues. Germline V gives CDR1 MDHEN, CDR2 SYDVKM. V gene TRBV28 combines with J gene TRBJ2-3; unclear D gene. Material: blood. The sequence came from a man aged 18 to 29 with Graves' hyperthyroidism. Here the CDR3 reads CASSPLDRGQDTQYF. In DNA, the CDR3 is TGTGCCAGCAGTCCCCTGGACCGAGGTCAGGATACGCAGTATTTT. The whole variable domain, remainder taken from reference TRBV28 and TRBJ2-3, is DVKVTQSSRYLVKRTGEKVFLECVQDMDHENMFWYRQDPGLGLRLIYFSYDVKMKEKGDIPEGYSVSREKKERFSLILESASTNQTSMYLCASSPLDRGQDTQYFGPGTRLTVL.